The 2 T cell receptor beta chains in this list originate from one sample, sequenced in a study of T cells in localized non-small cell lung cancer. This table comes from immunoSEQ multiplex PCR, and its TCRdb copy is limited to in-frame clones, with some not included. This table has over 10,000 clones, 86% appearing once. The sample here was peripheral blood, taken before any cancer treatment. The receptors were gathered from a male donor aged 60 or older with stage III lung adenocarcinoma.

In DNA, the CDR3 is TGTGCCAGCAGCTTAGCGGCAGCCCAAGAGACCCAGTACTTC. Protein product: CASSLAAAQETQYF. The J gene is TRBJ2-5, the V gene TRBV11-2; no clear D gene. Trimming left V 1 base short and J 1 base short, with 7 bases between. The CDR3 consists of 14 residues. The germline gives CDR1 SGHAT, CDR2 FQNNGV.

J is TRBJ1-2 and V is TRBV7-2; D remains ambiguous. Germline lookup yields CDR1 SGHTA and CDR2 FQGNSA. Trimming shortened V by 4 bases and J by 9 bases, and 18 bases separated the two germline ends. CDR3 length: 14 residues. CDR3: CASSSRADGSSYTF. The CDR3 DNA reads TGTGCCAGCAGCTCTCGGGCGGACGGATCCAGCTACACCTTC.